These 21 T cell receptor beta chains were all obtained from the same sample, sequenced in a study of cytomegalovirus exposure and HLA in healthy donors. PCR primers comprised 60 Vbeta and 13 Jbeta primers. TCRdb's copy holds only in-frame clones and misses some; the assay was immunoSEQ multiplex PCR. Of 140,000 or so clones detected, about 80% appear once; the ten largest clones hold 1.5% to 2%. Sequenced: PBMCs. The source is a man aged 35 to 55 in good health and CMV-seronegative.

This chain joins TRBV12-5 and TRBJ2-1, with 7 bases identical to TRBD2. The germline V gene has CDR1 LGHNT and CDR2 FRNRAP. This CDR3 has 17 amino acids. V shed 2 bases, J shed 5 bases, and the junction held 12 bases outside the gene matches. The CDR3 here is CASGLPPVGLADNEQFF. The CDR3 coding sequence is TGTGCTAGTGGTTTGCCCCCGGTTGGGCTAGCGGACAATGAGCAGTTCTTC. Full variable domain (remainder filled in from reference TRBV12-5 and TRBJ2-1): DARVTQTPRHKVTEMGQEVTMRCQPILGHNTVFWYRQTMMQGLELLAYFRNRAPLDDSGMPKDRFSAEMPDATLATLKIQPSEPRDSAVYFCASGLPPVGLADNEQFFGPGTRLTVL.

J is TRBJ2-7 and V is TRBV27; D might be TRBD2 (5 bases). V shed 2 bases and J shed 2 bases, with 16 bases lying between them. Germline values: CDR1 MNHEY, CDR2 SMNVEV (reference sequence). The CDR3 runs to 16 residues. The DNA of the CDR3 is TGTGCCAGCAGTTTACGGGTCGGGTCGGGAACCTACGAGCAGTACTTC. Its translation is CASSLRVGSGTYEQYF.

This clone has only one observation. CDR3 sequence (DNA): TGCGCCAGCAGCCAAGTTGTCCCCGAGGCCTATGGCTACACCTTC. Translated: CASSQVVPEAYGYTF. The rearrangement links TRBV4-3 to TRBJ1-2; D gene uncertain. The germline V gene has CDR1 LGHNA and CDR2 YSLEER. This CDR3 contains 15 residues. V lost 1 base, J lost 4 bases, and 13 bases lay in between.

The chain employs TRBV7-2 and TRBJ2-1; 10 bases map to TRBD2. The germline CDR1 and CDR2 sequences are SGHTA and FQGNSA. The CDR3 length is 15 residues. Unmatched junction bases numbered 6, after V lost 5 bases and J lost 5 bases. The CDR3 DNA sequence: TGTGCCAGCAGCCTATGGACTAGCGGACACAATGAGCAGTTCTTC. Translation: CASSLWTSGHNEQFF.

The rearrangement joins TRBV28 to TRBJ2-7; 10 bases are a match to TRBD1. The V segment lost 2 bases and the J segment 3 bases; nucleotides outside the gene matches: 4. Per germline, CDR1 MDHEN and CDR2 SYDVKM. The CDR3 runs to 15 residues. Here the CDR3 reads CASSLGTGVGYEQYF. Written as DNA, the CDR3 is TGTGCCAGCAGTTTAGGGACAGGGGTCGGCTACGAGCAGTACTTC.

The chain has TRBV20-1 and TRBJ2-3; 7 nucleotides agree with TRBD2. Trimming cost V 5 bases and J 14 bases; bases outside gene matches: 10. CDR1 DFQATT and CDR2 SNEGSKA come from the germline V gene (reference sequence). The CDR3 is 11 residues long. The CDR3 protein is CSAGTNSLRYF. Written as DNA, the CDR3 is TGCAGTGCTGGGACTAATAGCTTGAGGTATTTT.

The chain couples TRBV28 to TRBJ2-2; 7 bases are shared with TRBD1. Germline V gives CDR1 MDHEN, CDR2 SYDVKM. This CDR3 is 12 amino acids long. V lost 5 bases to trimming and J lost 7 bases; unmatched junction nucleotides: 1. The CDR3 coding sequence is TGTGCCAGCAGTCGGGACAGCGGGGAGCTGTTTTTT. Residues: CASSRDSGELFF.

This chain connects TRBV4-1 to TRBJ2-7; 8 bases are shared with TRBD1. The CDR3 extends over 14 amino acids. Losses at the gene ends were 4 bases for V and 2 bases for J; bases not matched to a gene: 4. Germline lookup yields CDR1 MGHRA and CDR2 YSYEKL. The CDR3: CASSPTGDPYEQYF. The CDR3 DNA reads as TGCGCCAGCAGCCCGACAGGGGACCCCTACGAGCAGTACTTC.

The CDR3 region is CAISTQNSPLHF. The CDR3 coding sequence is TGTGCCATCAGTACCCAGAATTCACCCCTCCACTTT. The chain employs TRBV10-3 and TRBJ1-6, with unresolved D. The length of the CDR3 is 12 residues. Germline V CDR1 and CDR2: ENHRY, SYGVKD. Trimming removed 5 bases from V and 7 bases from J, with 6 bases in between.

V is TRBV29-1 and J is TRBJ2-7, with unresolved D. V lost 7 bases and J 5 bases, leaving 12 bases between the germline ends. CDR3 length equals 11 residues. Germline CDR1 is SQVTM and CDR2 is ANQGSEA. The CDR3 nucleotides read TGCAGCGCACGGGTGTCTAACGAGCAGTACTTC. Protein: CSARVSNEQYF.

This chain joins TRBV30 and TRBJ2-5, with 12 bases fitting TRBD2. Germline assignment: CDR1 GTSNPN and CDR2 SVGIG (reference sequence). Trimming took 2 bases from V and 4 from J; bases not matched to a gene: 5. The CDR3 is 15 residues long. CDR3 DNA: TGTGCCTGGAGTCGGCTAGCGGGGGGGCTAGAGACCCAGTACTTC. This codes for CAWSRLAGGLETQYF.

The chain combines TRBV7-9 with TRBJ2-7, with 7 bases aligning to TRBD1. The junction had 6 bases not matched to a gene; V was cut back by 5 bases and J by 2 bases. The CDR3 is 14 amino acids. Looked up from germline, CDR1 is SEHNR and CDR2 is FQNEAQ (reference sequence). This chain's CDR3 is CASSNPGQPYEQYF. CDR3 DNA: TGTGCCAGCAGCAACCCGGGACAGCCCTACGAGCAGTACTTC.

The chain links TRBV7-9 to TRBJ2-2, with 8 bases identical to TRBD1. This CDR3 contains 16 residues. Germline values: CDR1 SEHNR, CDR2 FQNEAQ (reference sequence). The J segment lost 7 bases and the V segment lost 5 bases, leaving 12 bases of the junction unmatched. The CDR3 reads CASSVPGQVGHGELFF. CDR3 in DNA: TGTGCCAGCAGCGTCCCGGGACAGGTCGGTCACGGGGAGCTGTTTTTT.

The chain has TRBV11-3 and TRBJ2-2, with TRBD2 matching 14 bases. CDR1 and CDR2 (germline): SGHNT, YENEEA. The CDR3 has 18 residues. Trimming removed 4 bases from V and 1 base from J; junction bases left unmatched: 5. The CDR3 nucleotides are TGTGCCAGCAGCTCTTGGACTAGCGGGGGGCAGAACACCGGGGAGCTGTTTTTT. Amino acid sequence: CASSSWTSGGQNTGELFF.

The rearrangement joins TRBV12-5 to TRBJ2-1, with 9 positions matching TRBD2. This CDR3 spans 14 amino acids. V dropped 7 bases and J dropped 8; count of bases not matched to a gene: 9. Germline V CDR1 and CDR2: LGHNT, FRNRAP. The chain's CDR3 is CASVGGRATDEQFF. DNA of the CDR3: TGTGCTAGTGTGGGCGGGAGGGCCACGGATGAGCAGTTCTTC.

This sequence joins TRBV7-9 and TRBJ1-4; 7 bases line up with TRBD1. Germline assignment: CDR1 SEHNR and CDR2 FQNEAQ (reference sequence). With 5 bases clipped from V and 7 bases from J, the junction kept 10 bases outside the gene matches. This CDR3 comprises 15 residues. The CDR3 sequence: CASSGPTGLREKLFF. The CDR3 DNA follows: TGTGCCAGCAGCGGTCCGACAGGGCTTCGTGAAAAACTGTTTTTT.

This clone was seen only a few times. V gene TRBV2 combines with J gene TRBJ1-2; TRBD1 matches at 8 bases. This CDR3 comprises 15 residues. V shed 5 bases and J 4 bases; nucleotides not matched to a gene: 9. Per the germline V gene, CDR1 is SNHLY and CDR2 is FYNNEI. This CDR3 reads CASSFTGGGSYGYTF. The CDR3, as DNA: TGTGCCAGCAGTTTTACAGGGGGAGGGTCCTATGGCTACACCTTC. The whole variable domain, remainder taken from reference TRBV2 and TRBJ1-2, is EPEVTQTPSHQVTQMGQEVILRCVPISNHLYFYWYRQILGQKVEFLVSFYNNEISEKSEIFDDQFSVERPDGSNFTLKIRSTKLEDSAMYFCASSFTGGGSYGYTFGSGTRLTVV.

A single count supports this clone. The chain uses TRBV6-1 and TRBJ2-5; TRBD2 matches 11 bases. From germline, CDR1 is MNHNS and CDR2 SASEGT. Trimming removed 6 bases from V and 1 base from J; junction bases left unmatched: 4. CDR3 length: 15 residues. CDR3 sequence reads: CASSPSGGLQETQYF. Written as DNA, the CDR3 is TGTGCCAGCAGCCCTAGCGGGGGGCTCCAAGAGACCCAGTACTTC.

A word on this clone: Germline and junction disagree at one end, which may indicate a read error. V gene TRBV7-9 combines with J gene TRBJ2-5; 13 positions agree with TRBD2. Germline CDR1 reads SEHNR; CDR2 reads FQNEAQ (reference sequence). The CDR3 runs 15 residues. The CDR3 DNA reads TGTTCCAGCAGCTGGGGACTAGCGGGGCAAGAGACCCAGTACTTC. Its protein product is CSSSWGLAGQETQYF.

This chain joins TRBV5-1 and TRBJ2-5, with D possibly being TRBD2 (6 bases). Judging by the DNA end, TRBJ2-7 fits better; the J call may be wrong. The CDR3 is 14 residues long. Germline V gene lookup returns CDR1 SGHRS and CDR2 YFSETQ. In nucleotides, the CDR3 is TGCGCCAGCAGACCCGGGGACTCCGGCTACGAGCAGTACTTC. The encoded protein is CASRPGDSGYEQYF.

This sequence joins TRBV7-2 and TRBJ2-7; D is ambiguous. Germline lookup yields CDR1 SGHTA and CDR2 FQGNSA. Between the trimmed V and J ends, which lost 6 bases and 2 bases, there was a span of 11 bases. This CDR3 has 13 amino acids. The CDR3 DNA follows: TGTGCCAGCAGTCGAAACAGAGCCTACGAGCAGTACTTC. Its protein is CASSRNRAYEQYF.